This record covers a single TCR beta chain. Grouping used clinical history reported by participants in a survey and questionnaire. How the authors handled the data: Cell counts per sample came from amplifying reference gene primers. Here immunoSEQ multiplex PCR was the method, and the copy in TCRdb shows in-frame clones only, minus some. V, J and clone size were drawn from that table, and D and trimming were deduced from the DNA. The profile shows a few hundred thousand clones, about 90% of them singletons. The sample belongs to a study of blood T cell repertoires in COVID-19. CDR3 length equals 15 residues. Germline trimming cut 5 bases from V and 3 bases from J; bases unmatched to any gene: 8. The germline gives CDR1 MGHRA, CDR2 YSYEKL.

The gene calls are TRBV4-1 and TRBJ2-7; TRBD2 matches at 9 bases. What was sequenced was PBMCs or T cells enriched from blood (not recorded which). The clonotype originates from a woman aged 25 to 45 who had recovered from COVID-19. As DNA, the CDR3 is TGCGCCAGCAGCATTAGCGGGGGTACGGTCTACGAGCAGTACTTC. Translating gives CASSISGGTVYEQYF.